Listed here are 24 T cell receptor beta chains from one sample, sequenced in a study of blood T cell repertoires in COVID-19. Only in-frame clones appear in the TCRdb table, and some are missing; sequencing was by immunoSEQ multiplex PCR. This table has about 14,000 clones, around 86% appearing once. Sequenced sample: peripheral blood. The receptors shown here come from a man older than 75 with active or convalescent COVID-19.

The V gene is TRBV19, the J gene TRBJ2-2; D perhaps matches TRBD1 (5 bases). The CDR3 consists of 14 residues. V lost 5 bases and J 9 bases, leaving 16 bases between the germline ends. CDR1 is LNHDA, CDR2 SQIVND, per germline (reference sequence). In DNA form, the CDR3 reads TGTGCCAGTAGTCTGGGGCGTCGCGACCGGGAGCTGTTTTTT. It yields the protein CASSLGRRDRELFF.

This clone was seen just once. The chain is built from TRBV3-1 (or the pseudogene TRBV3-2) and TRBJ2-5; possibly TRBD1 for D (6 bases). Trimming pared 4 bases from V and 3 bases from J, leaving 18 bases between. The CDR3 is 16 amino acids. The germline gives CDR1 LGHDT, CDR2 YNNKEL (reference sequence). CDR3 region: CASSPPLTGPEETQYF. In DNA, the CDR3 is TGTGCCAGCAGCCCCCCACTTACAGGGCCCGAAGAGACCCAGTACTTC.

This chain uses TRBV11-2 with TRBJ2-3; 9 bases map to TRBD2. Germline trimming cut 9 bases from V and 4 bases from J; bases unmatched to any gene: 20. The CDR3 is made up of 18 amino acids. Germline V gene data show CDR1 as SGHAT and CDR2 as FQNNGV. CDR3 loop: CASGGGRGGQSVPDTQYF. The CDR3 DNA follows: TGTGCCAGTGGAGGCGGGCGGGGGGGCCAGTCGGTCCCAGATACGCAGTATTTT.

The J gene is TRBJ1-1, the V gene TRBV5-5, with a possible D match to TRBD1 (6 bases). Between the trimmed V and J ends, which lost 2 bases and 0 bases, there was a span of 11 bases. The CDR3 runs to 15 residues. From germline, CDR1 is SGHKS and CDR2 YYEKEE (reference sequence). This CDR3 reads CASSFLRGLNTEAFF. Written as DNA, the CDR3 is TGTGCCAGCAGCTTTCTGAGGGGGTTGAACACTGAAGCTTTCTTT.

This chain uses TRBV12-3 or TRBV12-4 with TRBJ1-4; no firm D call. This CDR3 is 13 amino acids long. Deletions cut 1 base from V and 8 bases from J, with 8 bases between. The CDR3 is CASSLGTREKLFF. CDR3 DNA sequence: TGTGCCAGCAGTTTAGGTACCCGGGAAAAACTGTTTTTT.

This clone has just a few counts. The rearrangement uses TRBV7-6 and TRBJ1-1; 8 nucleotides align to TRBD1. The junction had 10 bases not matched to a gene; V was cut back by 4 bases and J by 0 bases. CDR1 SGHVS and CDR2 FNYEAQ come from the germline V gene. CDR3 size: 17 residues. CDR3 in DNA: TGTGCCAGCAGCTCCGGGACAGGCGACTTAATGAACACTGAAGCTTTCTTT. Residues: CASSSGTGDLMNTEAFF.

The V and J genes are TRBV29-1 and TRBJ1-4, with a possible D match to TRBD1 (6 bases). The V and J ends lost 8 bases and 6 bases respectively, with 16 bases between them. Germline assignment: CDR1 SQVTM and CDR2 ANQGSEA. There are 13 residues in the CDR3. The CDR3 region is CSTYHRTDEKLFF. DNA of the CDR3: TGCAGCACGTACCACCGGACAGATGAAAAACTGTTTTTT. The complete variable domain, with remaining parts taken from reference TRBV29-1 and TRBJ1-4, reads SAVISQKPSRDICQRGTSLTIQCQVDSQVTMMFWYRQQPGQSLTLIATANQGSEATYESGFVIDKFPISRPNLTFSTLTVSNMSPEDSSIYLCSTYHRTDEKLFFGSGTQLSVL.

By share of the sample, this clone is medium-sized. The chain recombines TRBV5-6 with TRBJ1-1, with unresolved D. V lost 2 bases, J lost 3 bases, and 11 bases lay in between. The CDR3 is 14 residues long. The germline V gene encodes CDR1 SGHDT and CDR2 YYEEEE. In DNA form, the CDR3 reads TGTGCCAGCAGCTTCGACATCGGCGACACTGAAGCTTTCTTT. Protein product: CASSFDIGDTEAFF.

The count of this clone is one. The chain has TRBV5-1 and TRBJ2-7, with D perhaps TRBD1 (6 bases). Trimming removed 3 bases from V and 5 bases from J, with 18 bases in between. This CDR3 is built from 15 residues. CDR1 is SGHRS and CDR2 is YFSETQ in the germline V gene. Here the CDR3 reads CASSSESTGNHEQYF. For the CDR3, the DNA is TGCGCCAGCAGCTCCGAATCAACAGGGAACCACGAGCAGTACTTC.

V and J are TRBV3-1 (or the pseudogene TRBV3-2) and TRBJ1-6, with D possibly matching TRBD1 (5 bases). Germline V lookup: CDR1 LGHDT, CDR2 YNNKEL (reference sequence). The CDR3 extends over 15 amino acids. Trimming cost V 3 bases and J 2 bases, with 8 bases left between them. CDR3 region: CASSHGATYNSPLHF. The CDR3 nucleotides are TGTGCCAGCAGCCATGGGGCCACCTATAATTCACCCCTCCACTTT.

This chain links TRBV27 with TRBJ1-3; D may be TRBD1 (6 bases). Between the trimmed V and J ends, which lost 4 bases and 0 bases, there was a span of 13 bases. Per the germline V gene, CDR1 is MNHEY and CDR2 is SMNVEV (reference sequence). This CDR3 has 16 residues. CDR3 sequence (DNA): TGTGCCAGCAGTTCATCAGGGGCCTACTCTGGAAACACCATATATTTT. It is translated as CASSSSGAYSGNTIYF.

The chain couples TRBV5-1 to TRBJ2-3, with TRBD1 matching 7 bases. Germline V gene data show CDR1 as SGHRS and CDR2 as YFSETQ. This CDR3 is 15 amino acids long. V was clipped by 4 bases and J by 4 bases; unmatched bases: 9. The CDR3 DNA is TGCGCCAGCAGCCTGGGACAGCTGGCCCCAGATACGCAGTATTTT. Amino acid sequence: CASSLGQLAPDTQYF.

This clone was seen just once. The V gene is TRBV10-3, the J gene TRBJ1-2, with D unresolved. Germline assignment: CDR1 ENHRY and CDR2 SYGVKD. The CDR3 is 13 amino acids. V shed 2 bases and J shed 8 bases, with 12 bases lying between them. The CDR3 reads CAISEPGSGGYTF. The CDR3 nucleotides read TGTGCCATCAGTGAGCCGGGAAGCGGAGGCTACACCTTC.

The CDR3 DNA reads as TGTGCCAGTAGTATCACGAGCTCTGGAAACACCATATATTTT. Its protein product is CASSITSSGNTIYF. The chain carries TRBV19 and TRBJ1-3; no reliable D call. The CDR3 spans 14 residues. The germline V and J ends were trimmed by 3 bases and 0 bases, with 6 bases remaining between them. The germline CDR1 and CDR2 sequences are LNHDA and SQIVND (reference sequence).

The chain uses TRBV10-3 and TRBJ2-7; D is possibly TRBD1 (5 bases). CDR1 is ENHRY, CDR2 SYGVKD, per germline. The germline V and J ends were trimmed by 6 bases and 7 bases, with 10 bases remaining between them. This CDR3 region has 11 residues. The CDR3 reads CAIRDTWEQYF. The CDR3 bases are TGTGCCATCAGGGACACTTGGGAGCAGTACTTC.

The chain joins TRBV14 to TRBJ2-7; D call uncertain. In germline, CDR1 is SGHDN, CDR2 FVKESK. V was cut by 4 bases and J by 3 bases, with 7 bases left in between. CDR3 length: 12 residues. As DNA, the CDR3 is TGTGCCAGCAGCCCCGCGAACTACGAGCAGTACTTC. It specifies CASSPANYEQYF.

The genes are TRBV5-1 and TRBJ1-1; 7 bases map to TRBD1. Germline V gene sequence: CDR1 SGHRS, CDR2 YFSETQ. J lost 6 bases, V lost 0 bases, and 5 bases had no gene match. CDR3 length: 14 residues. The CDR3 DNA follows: TGCGCCAGCAGCTTGGCTACAGGGGAGGCTGAAGCTTTCTTT. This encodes CASSLATGEAEAFF. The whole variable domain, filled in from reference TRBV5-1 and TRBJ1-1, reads KAGVTQTPRYLIKTRGQQVTLSCSPISGHRSVSWYQQTPGQGLQFLFEYFSETQRNKGNFPGRFSGRQFSNSRSEMNVSTLELGDSALYLCASSLATGEAEAFFGQGTRLTVV.

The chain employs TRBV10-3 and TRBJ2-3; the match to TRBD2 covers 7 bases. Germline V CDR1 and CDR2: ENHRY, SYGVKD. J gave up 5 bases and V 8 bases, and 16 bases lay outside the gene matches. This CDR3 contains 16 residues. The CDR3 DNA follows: TGTGCCATCGCGTACCCAGGACTAGGCAGTGAAGATACGCAGTATTTT. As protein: CAIAYPGLGSEDTQYF.

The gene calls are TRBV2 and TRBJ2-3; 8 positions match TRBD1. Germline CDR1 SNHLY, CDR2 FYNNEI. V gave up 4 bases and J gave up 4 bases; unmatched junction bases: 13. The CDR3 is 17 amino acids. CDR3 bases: TGTGCCAGCAGTGGTTATCAGGGGGCTGTCCCGTCAGATACGCAGTATTTT. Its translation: CASSGYQGAVPSDTQYF.

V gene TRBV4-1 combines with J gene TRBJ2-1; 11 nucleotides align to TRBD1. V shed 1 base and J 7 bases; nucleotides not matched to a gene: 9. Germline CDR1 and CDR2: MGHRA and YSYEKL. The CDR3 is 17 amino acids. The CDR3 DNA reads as TGCGCCAGCAGCCAAGTGGACGGACAGGGGGCCGGGAATGAGCAGTTCTTC. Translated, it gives CASSQVDGQGAGNEQFF.

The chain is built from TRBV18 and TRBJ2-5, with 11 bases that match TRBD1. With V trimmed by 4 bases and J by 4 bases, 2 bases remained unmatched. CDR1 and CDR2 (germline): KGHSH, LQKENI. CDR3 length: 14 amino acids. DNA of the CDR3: TGTGCCAGCTCACTGGGACAGGGGGGAGAGACCCAGTACTTC. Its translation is CASSLGQGGETQYF.

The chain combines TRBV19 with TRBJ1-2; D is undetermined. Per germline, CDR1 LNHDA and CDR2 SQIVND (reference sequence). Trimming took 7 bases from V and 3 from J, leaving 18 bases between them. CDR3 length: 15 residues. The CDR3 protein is CASTPRGKGDYGYTF. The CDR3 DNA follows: TGTGCCAGTACCCCCCGAGGGAAGGGAGACTATGGCTACACCTTC.

CDR3 nucleotides: TGTGCCAGCAGGCCGGTGGGACTAGCGGGGGGGCCGAGGTACAATGAGCAGTTCTTC. It is translated as CASRPVGLAGGPRYNEQFF. The rearrangement links TRBV6-4 to TRBJ2-1; 16 bases match TRBD2. In germline, CDR1 is MRHNA, CDR2 SNTAGT. V lost 6 bases to trimming and J lost 4 bases; unmatched junction nucleotides: 12. This CDR3 region has 19 residues.

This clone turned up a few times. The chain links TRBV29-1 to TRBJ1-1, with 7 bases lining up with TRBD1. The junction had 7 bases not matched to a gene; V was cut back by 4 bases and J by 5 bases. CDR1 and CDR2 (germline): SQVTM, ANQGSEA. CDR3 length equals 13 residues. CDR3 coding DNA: TGCAGCGTTGTACAGGGGCTGTTGACTGAAGCTTTCTTT. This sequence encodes CSVVQGLLTEAFF.